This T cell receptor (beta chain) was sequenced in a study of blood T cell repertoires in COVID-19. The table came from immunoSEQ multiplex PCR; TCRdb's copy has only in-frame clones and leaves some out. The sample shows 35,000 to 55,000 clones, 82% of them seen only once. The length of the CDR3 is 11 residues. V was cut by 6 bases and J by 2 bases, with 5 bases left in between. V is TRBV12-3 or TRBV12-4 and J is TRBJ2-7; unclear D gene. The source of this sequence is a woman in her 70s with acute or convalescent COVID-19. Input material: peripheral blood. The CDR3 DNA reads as TGTGCCAGCAGCCTAACCTACGAGCAGTACTTC. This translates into CASSLTYEQYF.